The 22 T cell receptor beta chains below all came from one sample that was sequenced in a study of blood T cell repertoires in COVID-19. Only in-frame clones appear in the TCRdb table, and some are missing; sequencing was by immunoSEQ multiplex PCR. The sample consists of approximately 120,000 clones, more than 70% of them appearing once. Sample: peripheral blood. These receptors were taken from a human donor in a cohort sampled during active COVID-19.

This rearrangement joins TRBV27 to TRBJ1-1; weak D call: TRBD1 (6 bases). CDR1 MNHEY and CDR2 SMNVEV come from the germline V gene (reference sequence). CDR3 length equals 14 residues. V dropped 0 bases and J dropped 1 base, with 6 bases sitting between them. The CDR3, as DNA: TGTGCCAGCAGTTTATCGACAGGGAACACTGAAGCTTTCTTT. It translates to CASSLSTGNTEAFF.

The chain combines TRBV27 with TRBJ2-7, with TRBD2 as a possible D gene (6 bases). Trimming cost V 2 bases and J 5 bases, with 7 bases left between them. CDR1 is MNHEY and CDR2 is SMNVEV in the germline V gene (reference sequence). The CDR3 sequence is 12 residues long. This CDR3 reads CASSLGGNEQYF. CDR3 nucleotides: TGTGCCAGCAGTTTAGGGGGGAACGAGCAGTACTTC.

Points on this clone: A junction boundary mismatches the germline segment, possibly from a read error. This chain connects TRBV2 to TRBJ2-3; D is perhaps TRBD2 (6 bases). There are 15 residues in the CDR3. From germline, CDR1 is SNHLY and CDR2 FYNNEI. CDR3 nucleotides: TGTGCCAGCATTGAACGGGGGACGCCTCCTCCTACGCAGTATTTT. It yields the protein CASIERGTPPPTQYF.

Points on this clone: The sample contains more than one DNA sequence encoding this CDR3. The chain recombines TRBV6-5 with TRBJ1-2; perhaps TRBD1 as D (5 bases). V gave up 6 bases and J gave up 4 bases, with 12 bases separating them. The CDR3 runs 13 residues. Germline V gene sequence: CDR1 MNHEY, CDR2 SVGAGI. This chain's CDR3 is CASSQTGGYGYTF. The DNA for the CDR3 is TGTGCCAGCAGCCAAACCGGGGGCTATGGCTACACCTTC.

The J gene is TRBJ1-2, the V gene TRBV9; TRBD1 matches at 7 bases. CDR1 is SGDLS and CDR2 is YYNGEE in the germline V gene. The CDR3 consists of 15 residues. After removal of 0 bases from V and 4 bases from J, the junction contained 6 bases not matched to a gene. The DNA of the CDR3 is TGTGCCAGCAGCGTAGGAGCCGGGACAGTCTATGGCTACACCTTC. Translation: CASSVGAGTVYGYTF.

The chain joins TRBV28 to TRBJ2-7; no reliable D call. The CDR3 runs to 15 residues. CDR1 and CDR2 (germline): MDHEN, SYDVKM. Trimming cost V 6 bases and J 0 bases, with 15 bases left between them. This CDR3 is CASRKSGSSSYEQYF. The DNA of the CDR3 is TGTGCCAGCAGAAAATCCGGGTCTAGCTCCTACGAGCAGTACTTC.

The gene calls are TRBV27 and TRBJ2-5, with TRBD2 matching over 8 bases. The V segment lost 2 bases and the J segment 4 bases; nucleotides outside the gene matches: 12. Germline V gene data show CDR1 as MNHEY and CDR2 as SMNVEV (reference sequence). The CDR3 has 17 residues. In DNA form, the CDR3 reads TGTGCCAGCAGTTTACGCCGCGGGGCGGGAGGCCGAGAGACCCAGTACTTC. Translation gives CASSLRRGAGGRETQYF.

This clone was picked up one time. The same CDR3 can be traced to other DNA sequences in this sample. The J gene is TRBJ2-7, the V gene TRBV3-1 (or the pseudogene TRBV3-2), with TRBD2 matching over 13 bases. Germline lookup yields CDR1 LGHDT and CDR2 YNNKEL (reference sequence). The CDR3 loop spans 17 amino acids. Germline trimming cut 2 bases from V and 0 bases from J; bases unmatched to any gene: 4. DNA for the CDR3: TGTGCCAGCAGCCAACGGACTAGCGGGAGAAGCTCCTACGAGCAGTACTTC. This codes for CASSQRTSGRSSYEQYF.

This clone was found once. The V gene is TRBV24-1, the J gene TRBJ2-3, with TRBD2 matching over 8 bases. The germline gives CDR1 KGHDR, CDR2 SFDVKD. The CDR3 extends over 15 amino acids. V lost 7 bases and J lost 4; bases outside the gene matches: 9. In nucleotides, the CDR3 is TGTGCCACCAGCGCGGGGGCGGGAGGTTCAGATACGCAGTATTTT. It codes for CATSAGAGGSDTQYF.

CDR3 residues: CASSEGQGATGELFF. The CDR3 DNA follows: TGTGCCAGCAGTGAGGGACAGGGGGCCACCGGGGAGCTGTTTTTT. The chain joins TRBV6-4 to TRBJ2-2; 12 bases map to TRBD1. Germline V gene data show CDR1 as MRHNA and CDR2 as SNTAGT. Trimming took 3 bases from V and 4 from J; bases not matched to a gene: 0. There are 15 residues in the CDR3.

The J gene is TRBJ2-7, the V gene TRBV7-9; D unclear. The CDR3 length is 16 residues. Germline V gives CDR1 SEHNR, CDR2 FQNEAQ (reference sequence). Trimming took off 1 base at V and 0 bases at J, with 13 bases between the two ends. The CDR3 region is CASSLGGSPYSYEQYF. In DNA, the CDR3 is TGTGCCAGCAGCTTAGGTGGTAGCCCCTACTCCTACGAGCAGTACTTC.

As to this clone: Other DNA sequences in the same sample also yield this CDR3. This sequence joins TRBV5-1 and TRBJ2-5; D remains unclear. CDR1 and CDR2 (germline): SGHRS, YFSETQ. Trimming pared 0 bases from V and 0 bases from J, leaving 6 bases between. This CDR3 region has 14 residues. CDR3 bases: TGCGCCAGCAGCTTGGGGCAGTACCAAGAGACCCAGTACTTC. It codes for CASSLGQYQETQYF.

V and J are TRBV19 and TRBJ1-1; D gene unclear. Germline V gives CDR1 LNHDA, CDR2 SQIVND (reference sequence). The CDR3 loop spans 13 amino acids. The V end lost 3 bases, the J end lost 8 bases, and 13 bases lay between the germline ends. The CDR3 coding sequence is TGTGCCAGTAGTATCGGGTTCCAGAGGGAAGCTTTCTTT. Its protein product is CASSIGFQREAFF.

The rearrangement joins TRBV5-6 to TRBJ1-1; D remains ambiguous. Germline CDR1 SGHDT, CDR2 YYEEEE. Trimming removed 4 bases at V and 5 bases at J, with 15 bases between. The length of the CDR3 is 14 residues. CDR3 region: CASSLRGFGTEAFF. The DNA for the CDR3 is TGTGCCAGCAGCCTGAGAGGGTTCGGAACTGAAGCTTTCTTT.

V and J are TRBV19 and TRBJ2-3, with a weak D call TRBD1 (5 bases). The CDR3 has 14 amino acids. Germline V gives CDR1 LNHDA, CDR2 SQIVND (reference sequence). Trimming took 6 bases from V and 4 from J, leaving 14 bases between them. CDR3 coding DNA: TGTGCCAGTAGGCCGGCAGGGCCCGCAGATACGCAGTATTTT. This encodes CASRPAGPADTQYF.

The sample holds one count of this clone. The rearrangement joins TRBV6-1 to TRBJ2-5; the match to TRBD2 covers 9 bases. Trimming cost V 1 base and J 4 bases; bases outside gene matches: 4. This CDR3 region has 15 residues. Germline V lookup: CDR1 MNHNS, CDR2 SASEGT. CDR3 sequence (DNA): TGTGCCAGCAGTGAAGGGGCGGGGGGGTCAGAGACCCAGTACTTC. It yields the protein CASSEGAGGSETQYF.

This clone appeared a few times. The chain uses TRBV7-9 and TRBJ1-2; D remains unclear. The CDR3 extends over 15 amino acids. Germline CDR1 is SEHNR and CDR2 is FQNEAQ (reference sequence). Trimming left V 2 bases short and J 0 bases short, with 10 bases between. The CDR3 reads CASSLPTGANYGYTF. As DNA, the CDR3 is TGTGCCAGCAGCTTACCGACGGGAGCTAACTATGGCTACACCTTC. The full variable domain, with the rest looked up from reference TRBV7-9 and TRBJ1-2, is DTGVSQNPRHKITKRGQNVTFRCDPISEHNRLYWYRQTLGQGPEFLTYFQNEAQLEKSRLLSDRFSAERPKGSFSTLEIQRTEQGDSAMYLCASSLPTGANYGYTFGSGTRLTVV.

The chain couples TRBV7-9 to TRBJ1-2; 8 bases agree with TRBD1. Germline assignment: CDR1 SEHNR and CDR2 FQNEAQ (reference sequence). The junction had 6 bases not matched to a gene; V was cut back by 3 bases and J by 6 bases. This CDR3 is 14 amino acids long. The CDR3 protein is CASSLVGQANGYTF. Written as DNA, the CDR3 is TGTGCCAGCAGCTTGGTGGGACAGGCAAATGGCTACACCTTC. The full variable domain, completed using reference TRBV7-9 and TRBJ1-2, is DTGVSQNPRHKITKRGQNVTFRCDPISEHNRLYWYRQTLGQGPEFLTYFQNEAQLEKSRLLSDRFSAERPKGSFSTLEIQRTEQGDSAMYLCASSLVGQANGYTFGSGTRLTVV.

The chain couples TRBV6-5 to TRBJ1-3; no definite D call. Per germline, CDR1 MNHEY and CDR2 SVGAGI. The CDR3 consists of 14 residues. V lost 7 bases, J lost 0 bases, and 10 bases lay in between. CDR3 sequence: CASTPRSSGNTIYF. CDR3 in DNA: TGTGCCAGCACCCCTAGGAGCTCTGGAAACACCATATATTTT.

V is TRBV3-1 (or the pseudogene TRBV3-2) and J is TRBJ2-1, with 7 bases lining up with TRBD2. CDR3 length: 15 residues. Germline CDR1 reads LGHDT; CDR2 reads YNNKEL (reference sequence). V trimming: 4 bases; J trimming: 5 bases; junction bases outside the gene matches: 8. CDR3 DNA sequence: TGTGCCAGCAGCCCACTTCGGGGAGGGAACAATGAGCAGTTCTTC. It encodes CASSPLRGGNNEQFF.

The chain carries TRBV3-1 (or the pseudogene TRBV3-2) and TRBJ2-5, with D unresolved. Germline values: CDR1 LGHDT, CDR2 YNNKEL (reference sequence). The CDR3 loop spans 12 amino acids. V lost 2 bases, J lost 7 bases, and 8 bases lay in between. CDR3 nucleotide sequence: TGTGCCAGCAGCCAATTTGTGGCGACCCAGTACTTC. Its protein product is CASSQFVATQYF.

On this clone itself: A read error may be the cause here, since a much bigger clone is one base away. This rearrangement joins TRBV29-1 to TRBJ1-1; a weak D match, TRBD1 (5 bases). This CDR3 comprises 11 residues. Germline CDR1 reads SQVTM; CDR2 reads ANQGSEA. The V end lost 6 bases, the J end lost 11 bases, and 16 bases lay between the germline ends. CDR3 amino acids: CSVDKGAGAFF. CDR3 coding DNA: TGCAGCGTGGACAAGGGCGCCGGGGCTTTCTTT.